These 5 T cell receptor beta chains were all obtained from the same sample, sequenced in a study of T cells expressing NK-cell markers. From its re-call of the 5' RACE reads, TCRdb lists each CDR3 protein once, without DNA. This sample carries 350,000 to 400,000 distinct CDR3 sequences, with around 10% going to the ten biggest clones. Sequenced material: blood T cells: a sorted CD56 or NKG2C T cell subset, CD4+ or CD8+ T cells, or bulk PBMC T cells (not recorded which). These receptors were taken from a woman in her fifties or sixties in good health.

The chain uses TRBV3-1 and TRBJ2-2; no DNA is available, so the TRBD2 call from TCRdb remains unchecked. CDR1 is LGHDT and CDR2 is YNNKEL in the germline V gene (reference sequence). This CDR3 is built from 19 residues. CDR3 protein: CASSQGGGLAGVNTGELFF. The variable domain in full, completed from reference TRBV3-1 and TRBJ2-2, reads DTAVSQTPKYLVTQMGNDKSIKCEQNLGHDTMYWYKQDSKKFLKIMFSYNNKELIINETVPNRFSPKSPDKAHLNLHINSLELGDSAVYFCASSQGGGLAGVNTGELFFGEGSRLTVL.

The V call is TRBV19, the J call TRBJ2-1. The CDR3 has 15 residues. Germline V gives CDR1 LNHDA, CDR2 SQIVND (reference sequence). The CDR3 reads CASGITTSSYNEQFF. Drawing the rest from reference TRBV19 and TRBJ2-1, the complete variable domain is DGGITQSPKYLFRKEGQNVTLSCEQNLNHDAMYWYRQDPGQGLRLIYYSQIVNDFQKGDIAEGYSVSREKKESFPLTVTSAQKNPTAFYLCASGITTSSYNEQFFGPGTRLTVL.

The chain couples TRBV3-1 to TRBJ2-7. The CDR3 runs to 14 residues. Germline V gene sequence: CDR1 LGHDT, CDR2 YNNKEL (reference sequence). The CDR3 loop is CASSQGSGAYEQYF.

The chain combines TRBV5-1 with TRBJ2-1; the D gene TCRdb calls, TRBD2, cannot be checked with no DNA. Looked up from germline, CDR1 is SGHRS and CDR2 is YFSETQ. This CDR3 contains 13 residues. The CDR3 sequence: CASSLGGLDEQFF.

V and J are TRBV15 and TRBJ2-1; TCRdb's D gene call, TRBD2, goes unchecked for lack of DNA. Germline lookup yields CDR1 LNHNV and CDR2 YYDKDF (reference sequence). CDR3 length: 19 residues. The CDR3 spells CATSREGSTLTSRGNEQFF.